What follows is one T cell receptor (beta chain) and its context. The antigen remains undetermined. CDR1 is MDHEN and CDR2 is SYDVKM in the germline V gene. This CDR3 comprises 16 residues. J lost 3 bases, V lost 6 bases, and 11 bases had no gene match. Sequencing used immunoSEQ multiplex PCR; TCRdb keeps in-frame clones, though not all of them. In the table there are over 100,000 clones, 75% to 95% of which are singletons. This sample is part of a study of T cell responses to AZD1222 COVID-19 vaccine. Overall study context: The study pooled second doses at about 4 or about 12 weeks.

Overall study findings and caveats: Unmutated variant regions are reportedly targeted by nearly half of spike-specific TCRs.

Material: peripheral blood, obtained on day 0 of AZD1222 vaccination. This clonotype was obtained from an adult in good health. The chain has TRBV28 and TRBJ1-5; 7 bases match TRBD1. The CDR3 spells CASSSNRGPHNQPQHF. The CDR3, as DNA: TGTGCCAGCAGCTCAAACAGGGGCCCTCACAATCAGCCCCAGCATTTT. Full variable domain (outside the CDR3, taken from reference TRBV28 and TRBJ1-5): DVKVTQSSRYLVKRTGEKVFLECVQDMDHENMFWYRQDPGLGLRLIYFSYDVKMKEKGDIPEGYSVSREKKERFSLILESASTNQTSMYLCASSSNRGPHNQPQHFGDGTRLSIL.